This TCR beta chain was profiled in a study of CD8 T cells in Susac syndrome. Background on the study: Intravenous immunoglobulin alone or corticosteroids were being given to patients with Susac syndrome at blood draw, unless they were therapy-naive.

The authors negatively isolated CD8+ and CD4+ T cells and FACS-enriched TEMRA cells. It was with random hexamers that roughly 0.45 to 1 ug RNA was reverse transcribed. TCR beta CDR3 was amplified by immunoSEQ covering 54 Vbeta and 13 Jbeta. TCRdb used MiXCR to reprocess the immunoSEQ multiplex PCR reads, holding one entry per CDR3 protein. In the table there are roughly 190,000 distinct CDR3 sequences, approximately 95% of which are singletons. Germline V gene sequence: CDR1 DFQATT, CDR2 SNEGSKA (reference sequence). Deletions cut 5 bases from V and 1 base from J, with 6 bases between. The CDR3 runs to 11 residues.

Sequences were obtained from CD8+ T cells from PBMCs. The receptor was isolated from a human donor with Susac syndrome. The chain has TRBV20-1 and TRBJ2-7; D is unresolved. The DNA of the CDR3 is TGCAGTGCTGGTGAATCCTACGAGCAGTACTTC. This translates into CSAGESYEQYF.